This TCR beta chain was identified during a study of CD8+ T cells in alopecia areata. General study findings and limits: Sequencing of scalp tissue also captures the resident alphabeta T cells of normal skin.

In each case, RNA was isolated and then reverse transcribed into cDNA as the sequencing template. Clones were read by immunoSEQ multiplex PCR, and TCRdb kept only the in-frame ones, dropping some. The sample yields about 200,000 clones, 56% seen once. The count of this clone is one. The antigen is unknown. Germline CDR1 MGHDK, CDR2 SYGVNS. This CDR3 contains 14 residues. V lost 5 bases, J lost 4 bases, and 14 bases lay in between. The clonotype originates from a human donor in good health. This sequence joins TRBV25-1 and TRBJ1-2; D possibly corresponds to TRBD1 (6 bases). Sequencing input: CD8+ T cells sorted from blood. The CDR3: CASSPRDTRYGYTF. CDR3 in DNA: TGTGCCAGCAGTCCTCGGGACACCCGCTATGGCTACACCTTC.